This T cell receptor beta chain stems from a study of radiation and T cells in renal cell carcinoma (dated by TCRdb to the early 2020s). Looking at the study overall: A total of 53 samples underwent TCR beta sequencing, made up of 25 or so tumors and roughly 27 peripheral blood samples. In the approximately 49 samples combined, 4,016,671 unique CDR3 nucleotide sequences were found, encoding approximately 2,800,000 unique CDR3 amino acid sequences.

The immunoSEQ kit was used, according to the manufacturer's recommendations, to generate TCR beta libraries from genomic DNA. For library preparation, a first multiplex PCR was performed with proprietary primers, followed by a second PCR in which unique barcodes were added, and bead cleanups were performed after each round. Each sample batch included a kit-provided positive control reaction and a negative control reaction. The final libraries were assessed on an Agilent 4200 TapeStation D1000 ScreenTape, pooled by volume, and quantified by qPCR. Sequencing ran on an Illumina NextSeq500 with a MidOutput 150-cycle cartridge, using 156 Read1 and 15 Index1 cycles with kit custom primers. The pooled library was loaded at roughly 0.96 pM, with a roughly 21% PhiX control spiked in. From the authors' description of their analysis: Vendor-processed data were analyzed in R, with a clonotype defined as all T cells sharing the same CDR3 nucleotide sequence. For clone abundance analyses, frequencies were normalized to the 10,000 most abundant clones per sample. Public T cell clones, which averaged fewer than five per sample, were removed prior to analysis. ImmunoMap was used for dominant motif analysis with the PAM10 matrix, a gap penalty of 30, and a homology threshold of 0.3, and any motif reaching a cumulative frequency of at least 0.01 was considered dominant. The table comes from immuneACCESS by way of TCRdb, which keeps in-frame sequences with V and J called. Part of the clones is missing from these tables; in studies checked, under half for an unresolved V gene and the rest for unknown reasons. D and trimming were read from the DNA, whereas the V and J calls and clone size are those reported in that table. For this sample there are approximately 16,000 clones; about 58% appear just once. Of the sample, 9.7% is held by the ten largest clones.

Points the paper makes about the study in general: Compared with control tumors, irradiated tumors had a greater number of dominant CDR3 motifs, and those motifs took up a bigger portion of the repertoire. Irradiated tumors showed higher TCR clonality than controls, with the top 100 clonotypes averaging about 54% of the repertoire versus roughly 45% in nephrectomy-only tumors. The single-armed trial design could not address effects of radiation dose or scheduling on the TCR repertoire. Intratumoral heterogeneity went uncaptured because the only tumor material available was small regions of 0.9 to 1 g.

A distance of 16 bases separates the germline ends of V and J, which lose 0 bases and 6 bases respectively. Including cysteine and phenylalanine, the CDR3 has 16 amino acids. The only DNA kept is the CDR3, 48 bases in frame from the first base. The germline V gene (reference sequence) supplies CDR1 SGHNT and CDR2 YYREEE. About this clone: Its antigen is unknown. Per-base qualities were not stored, and no clone one base away is much larger.

The label giving this sample's time point can be read as: tumor resected at nephrectomy. The treatment or condition label for this specimen denotes: treatment-naive control, cytoreductive nephrectomy. Control tumors came from treatment-naive renal cell carcinoma patients who underwent cytoreductive nephrectomy without prior radiation. Renal cell carcinoma with clear cell pathology was present in all patients. The control tumors sequenced for TCR were resected between 2011 and 2014 from over 9 males and a handful of females whose median age was approximately 59 years (range about 35 to 85). Tumor processing involved mechanical dissociation, digestion with collagenase/hyaluronidase at 37 degrees C, handling in gentleMACS C tubes, and storage in liquid nitrogen. Genomic DNA for TCR sequencing was prepared using the QIAamp DNA Blood Mini Kit (Qiagen). The analyses included just those samples that passed every quality control check.

The sample here was tumor tissue, taken from a patient whose treatment was nephrectomy without radiotherapy. Rearrangement joined TRBV5-4 to TRBJ2-1; no D gene is confidently identified. The sequence was obtained from a man aged 35-49 years with renal cell carcinoma. Here the CDR3 is given as CASSLAFKSQSNEQFF. The bases read TGTGCCAGCAGCTTGGCCTTTAAGTCACAGAGCAATGAGCAGTTCTTC.